Listed here are 21 T cell receptor beta chains from one sample, sequenced in a study of blood T cell repertoires in COVID-19. Libraries were prepared by immunoSEQ multiplex PCR; TCRdb keeps only in-frame clonotypes and omits some of them. The table lists 200,000 to 250,000 clones, 83% of them singletons. The specimen sequenced was peripheral blood. Source of these receptors: a woman aged 25-40 years with COVID-19, enrolled during active disease.

V is TRBV11-1 and J is TRBJ2-2; possible D gene TRBD2, 5 bases. V was cut by 2 bases and J by 2 bases, with 12 bases left in between. CDR1 is SGHAT and CDR2 is FQDESV in the germline V gene (reference sequence). The CDR3 totals 16 residues. CDR3 in DNA: TGTGCCAGCAGCTTAAGAAGCGGAGGTAACACCGGGGAGCTGTTTTTT. It encodes CASSLRSGGNTGELFF.

The chain recombines TRBV6-5 with TRBJ2-3, with D tentatively TRBD2 (5 bases). V lost 4 bases to trimming and J lost 6 bases, with 14 bases between them. CDR1 and CDR2 from the germline V gene are MNHEY and SVGAGI. This CDR3 contains 14 residues. CDR3 sequence (DNA): TGTGCCAGCAGTTCCCGCGTGGGAGCGGATACGCAGTATTTT. Its translation is CASSSRVGADTQYF.

The rearrangement uses TRBV3-1 (or the pseudogene TRBV3-2) and TRBJ2-1; D is uncertain. V gave up 0 bases and J gave up 6 bases, with 15 bases separating them. CDR1 and CDR2 (germline): LGHDT, YNNKEL (reference sequence). There are 16 residues in the CDR3. CDR3 nucleotide sequence: TGTGCCAGCAGCCAAGACGCGGAGCTCCTCCCCAATGAGCAGTTCTTC. The encoded protein is CASSQDAELLPNEQFF.

V usage is TRBV5-1 and J usage is TRBJ1-1; D perhaps matches TRBD1 (6 bases). Germline CDR1 is SGHRS and CDR2 is YFSETQ. The CDR3 loop spans 14 amino acids. V was shortened by 9 bases and J by 1 base, with 16 bases between the two germline ends. This CDR3 reads CATRQAPGNTEAFF. The CDR3 DNA follows: TGCGCCACCCGACAGGCCCCCGGGAACACTGAAGCTTTCTTT.

This clone has just a few counts. The chain recombines TRBV7-2 with TRBJ2-5; possibly TRBD2 for D (6 bases). Trimming removed 6 bases at V and 1 base at J, with 15 bases between. This CDR3 has 15 amino acids. Germline-derived CDR1 and CDR2 are SGHTA and FQGNSA. In DNA, the CDR3 is TGTGCCAGCAGTATGGGGGGAACAACCCAAGAGACCCAGTACTTC. Its translation: CASSMGGTTQETQYF.

The chain joins TRBV7-9 to TRBJ1-4; 9 positions agree with TRBD1. After removal of 0 bases from V and 4 bases from J, the junction contained 3 bases not matched to a gene. The CDR3 has 16 residues. Germline V gives CDR1 SEHNR, CDR2 FQNEAQ (reference sequence). The DNA of the CDR3 is TGTGCCAGCAGCTTAGCACAGGGGGCTGGTAATGAAAAACTGTTTTTT. Its protein is CASSLAQGAGNEKLFF. The complete variable domain, with remaining parts taken from reference TRBV7-9 and TRBJ1-4, reads DTGVSQNPRHKITKRGQNVTFRCDPISEHNRLYWYRQTLGQGPEFLTYFQNEAQLEKSRLLSDRFSAERPKGSFSTLEIQRTEQGDSAMYLCASSLAQGAGNEKLFFGSGTQLSVL.

The gene calls are TRBV19 and TRBJ1-4; 7 bases match TRBD1. Germline CDR1 LNHDA, CDR2 SQIVND (reference sequence). The ends lost 7 bases at V and 4 bases at J; junction bases unmatched: 3. This CDR3 is built from 13 residues. The CDR3 loop is CASKGQFNEKLFF. The DNA of the CDR3 is TGTGCCAGTAAGGGACAGTTTAATGAAAAACTGTTTTTT.

The chain employs TRBV27 and TRBJ2-5; possibly TRBD2 for D (6 bases). Germline V CDR1 and CDR2: MNHEY, SMNVEV (reference sequence). This CDR3 has 15 amino acids. V was shortened by 4 bases and J by 3 bases, with 15 bases between the two germline ends. CDR3 in DNA: TGTGCCAGCAGTTCCGCCCGGCGGAGGGAAGAGACCCAGTACTTC. Its translation is CASSSARRREETQYF.

The chain uses TRBV27 and TRBJ2-2; maybe TRBD2 (5 bases). The CDR3 contains 16 residues. V shed 6 bases and J shed 1 base, with 15 bases lying between them. Germline V CDR1 and CDR2: MNHEY, SMNVEV (reference sequence). The CDR3 loop reads CASRAYEGLNTGELFF. DNA for the CDR3: TGTGCCAGCAGGGCATATGAGGGCCTGAACACCGGGGAGCTGTTTTTT.

The gene calls are TRBV19 and TRBJ2-3; TRBD1 matches 11 bases. CDR1 and CDR2 (germline): LNHDA, SQIVND (reference sequence). The trim removed 6 bases at V and 3 bases at J, leaving 11 bases unmatched. The CDR3 is 17 amino acids. The CDR3 reads CASSPGTGGLWTDTQYF. DNA of the CDR3: TGTGCCAGTAGCCCCGGGACAGGGGGTTTATGGACAGATACGCAGTATTTT. The full variable domain, rest sourced from reference TRBV19 and TRBJ2-3, is DGGITQSPKYLFRKEGQNVTLSCEQNLNHDAMYWYRQDPGQGLRLIYYSQIVNDFQKGDIAEGYSVSREKKESFPLTVTSAQKNPTAFYLCASSPGTGGLWTDTQYFGPGTRLTVL.

The chain uses TRBV5-1 and TRBJ1-2, with D perhaps matching TRBD1 (5 bases). Germline V gene sequence: CDR1 SGHRS, CDR2 YFSETQ. Trimming left V 4 bases short and J 9 bases short, with 16 bases between. This CDR3 has 13 residues. CDR3 amino acids: CASSQLQGRRYTF. As DNA, the CDR3 is TGCGCCAGCAGCCAGCTCCAGGGTCGGCGCTACACCTTC. The complete variable domain, with remaining parts taken from reference TRBV5-1 and TRBJ1-2, reads KAGVTQTPRYLIKTRGQQVTLSCSPISGHRSVSWYQQTPGQGLQFLFEYFSETQRNKGNFPGRFSGRQFSNSRSEMNVSTLELGDSALYLCASSQLQGRRYTFGSGTRLTVV.

The chain recombines TRBV19 with TRBJ2-5; tentatively, D is TRBD2 (6 bases). CDR1 and CDR2 (germline): LNHDA, SQIVND (reference sequence). The CDR3 covers 14 residues. V was shortened by 3 bases and J by 1 base, with 9 bases between the two germline ends. CDR3: CASSIGGSQETQYF. The CDR3 DNA is TGTGCCAGTAGTATCGGGGGAAGCCAAGAGACCCAGTACTTC.

V usage is TRBV19 and J usage is TRBJ1-2; a weak D match, TRBD1 (5 bases). Per germline, CDR1 LNHDA and CDR2 SQIVND (reference sequence). Trimming pared 1 base from V and 8 bases from J, leaving 17 bases between. The CDR3 is 15 amino acids. CDR3 amino acids: CASSIGRGRPLGYTF. As DNA, the CDR3 is TGTGCCAGTAGTATAGGGCGGGGACGGCCTTTAGGCTACACCTTC.

This sequence joins TRBV4-1 and TRBJ1-4; possible D gene TRBD1, 6 bases. Germline loops: CDR1 MGHRA, CDR2 YSYEKL. Trimming left V 0 bases short and J 7 bases short, with 15 bases between. CDR3 length equals 16 residues. The CDR3 sequence: CASSQDQQGRGEKLFF. The CDR3 nucleotides are TGCGCCAGCAGCCAAGATCAACAGGGCCGGGGTGAAAAACTGTTTTTT.

The V gene is TRBV10-3, the J gene TRBJ2-3, with TRBD1 identical over 8 bases. CDR3 length equals 18 residues. From germline, CDR1 is ENHRY and CDR2 SYGVKD. V was clipped by 2 bases and J by 1 base; unmatched bases: 11. The CDR3 loop is CAISEVATGVLRTDTQYF. The CDR3 DNA reads TGTGCCATCAGTGAGGTGGCGACAGGGGTCCTACGCACAGATACGCAGTATTTT.

The V gene is TRBV7-9, the J gene TRBJ2-1, with TRBD1 identical over 8 bases. From germline, CDR1 is SEHNR and CDR2 FQNEAQ (reference sequence). This CDR3 has 15 residues. V shed 5 bases and J 2 bases; nucleotides not matched to a gene: 5. The CDR3 region is CASSLPGQAYNEQFF. The CDR3 DNA reads as TGTGCCAGCAGCCTTCCGGGACAGGCCTACAATGAGCAGTTCTTC.

The CDR3, as DNA: TGTGCCAGCAGTTACAGGACTAGCGCGGGCACAGATACGCAGTATTTT. Its translation is CASSYRTSAGTDTQYF. The chain is built from TRBV6-2 or TRBV6-3 and TRBJ2-3, with 9 positions matching TRBD2. Per germline, CDR1 MNHEY and CDR2 SVGEGT. CDR3 size: 16 residues. The ends lost 2 bases at V and 1 base at J; junction bases unmatched: 4.

V usage is TRBV2 and J usage is TRBJ1-1, with D perhaps matching TRBD1 (5 bases). The CDR3 is made up of 15 amino acids. V was clipped by 5 bases and J by 1 base, with 14 bases between them. The germline V gene encodes CDR1 SNHLY and CDR2 FYNNEI. The CDR3 nucleotides read TGTGCCAGCAGTACAGGCGGTAGAAGGAACACTGAAGCTTTCTTT. Amino acids: CASSTGGRRNTEAFF.

V and J are TRBV28 and TRBJ1-2, with 7 bases fitting TRBD1. V was clipped by 5 bases and J by 5 bases; unmatched bases: 8. The CDR3 length is 14 residues. Germline V lookup: CDR1 MDHEN, CDR2 SYDVKM. In DNA, the CDR3 is TGTGCCAGCAGTGCCCAGGGACAGATGTATGGCTACACCTTC. Its translation: CASSAQGQMYGYTF.

V usage is TRBV6-2 or TRBV6-3 and J usage is TRBJ1-2; 12 bases are shared with TRBD1. Trimming took 0 bases from V and 6 from J; bases not matched to a gene: 14. Germline V gives CDR1 MNHEY, CDR2 SVGEGT. CDR3 size: 19 residues. The CDR3 here is CASSYSPSGTGGVSDGYTF. Here the CDR3 DNA reads TGTGCCAGCAGTTACTCGCCTTCCGGGACAGGGGGCGTAAGCGATGGCTACACCTTC.

The chain links TRBV28 to TRBJ1-2, with D tentatively TRBD1 (5 bases). V was cut by 6 bases and J by 6 bases, with 11 bases left in between. The CDR3 length is 12 residues. Germline V CDR1 and CDR2: MDHEN, SYDVKM. This CDR3 reads CASSNSGHGYTF. The DNA for the CDR3 is TGTGCCAGCAGCAACTCAGGGCATGGCTACACCTTC.